This T cell receptor (beta chain) was identified during a study of shared clonotypes between healthy human individuals. Study context: CD8 memory received one plate per donor, CD8 naive two, CD4 memory three and CD4 naive three.

Donors, healthy HIV-negative adults, lacked recent acute infections or vaccinations. This clone came up a few times. Its antigen is as yet unknown. Study results and limitations: In having few donors, the study represented limited genetic and exposure-history diversity.

As processed by the authors: Filtering differed since immunoSEQ provided only junctions, with no quality scores. The data were produced by immunoSEQ multiplex PCR, yet TCRdb's version contains in-frame clones alone and is incomplete. That table furnishes V, J and clone size, whereas the DNA furnished D and trimming. In the table there are over a million clones, around 78% of which are singletons. The receptor was derived from a man aged 18 to 30 in good health. Some clones in this sample may be carry-over from other donors' samples. Source material: memory CD4+ T cells from PBMCs. The subset here: CD45RA-negative fraction.

The CDR3 region has the DNA TGCGCCAGCAGCCAAGATCCGAGGGGATCGCAGCCCCAGCATTTT. Translated, it gives CASSQDPRGSQPQHF. The gene calls are TRBV4-1 and TRBJ1-5; maybe TRBD1 (5 bases). There are 15 residues in the CDR3. The V gene's germline CDR1 is MGHRA and CDR2 YSYEKL. Deletions cut 0 bases from V and 7 bases from J, with 13 bases between.